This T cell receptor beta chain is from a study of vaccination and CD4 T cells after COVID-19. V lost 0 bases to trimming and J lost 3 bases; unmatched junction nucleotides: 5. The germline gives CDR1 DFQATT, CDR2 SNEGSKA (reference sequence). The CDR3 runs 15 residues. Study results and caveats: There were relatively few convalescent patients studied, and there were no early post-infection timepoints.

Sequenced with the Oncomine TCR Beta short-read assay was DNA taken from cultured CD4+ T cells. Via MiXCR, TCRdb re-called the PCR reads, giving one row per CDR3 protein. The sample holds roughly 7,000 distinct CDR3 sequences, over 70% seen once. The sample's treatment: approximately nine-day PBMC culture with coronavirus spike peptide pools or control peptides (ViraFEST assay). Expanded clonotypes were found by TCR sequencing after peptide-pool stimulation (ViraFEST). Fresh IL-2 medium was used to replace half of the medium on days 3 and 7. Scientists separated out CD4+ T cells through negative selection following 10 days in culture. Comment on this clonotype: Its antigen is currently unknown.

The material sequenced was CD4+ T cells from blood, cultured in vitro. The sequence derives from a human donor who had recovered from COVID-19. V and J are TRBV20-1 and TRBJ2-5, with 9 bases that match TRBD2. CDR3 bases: TGCAGTGCTAGAGACCTCAGACTAGCGGAAGAGACCCAGTACTTC. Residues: CSARDLRLAEETQYF.